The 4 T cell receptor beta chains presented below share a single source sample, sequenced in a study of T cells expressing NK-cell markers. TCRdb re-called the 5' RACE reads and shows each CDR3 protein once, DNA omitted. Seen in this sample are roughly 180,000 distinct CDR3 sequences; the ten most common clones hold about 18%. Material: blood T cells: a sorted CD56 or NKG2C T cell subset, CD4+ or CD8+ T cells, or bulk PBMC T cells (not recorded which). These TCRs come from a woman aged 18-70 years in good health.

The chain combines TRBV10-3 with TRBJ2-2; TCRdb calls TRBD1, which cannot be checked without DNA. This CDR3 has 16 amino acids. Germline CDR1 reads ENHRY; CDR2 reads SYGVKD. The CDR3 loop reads CAISRTGATNTGELFF.

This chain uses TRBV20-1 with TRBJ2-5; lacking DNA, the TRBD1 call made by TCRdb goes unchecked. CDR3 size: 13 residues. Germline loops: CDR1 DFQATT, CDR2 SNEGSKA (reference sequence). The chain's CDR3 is CSAGRGLGETQYF.

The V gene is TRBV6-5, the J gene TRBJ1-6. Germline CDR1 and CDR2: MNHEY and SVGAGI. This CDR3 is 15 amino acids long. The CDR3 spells CASSSIGPRDSPLHF.

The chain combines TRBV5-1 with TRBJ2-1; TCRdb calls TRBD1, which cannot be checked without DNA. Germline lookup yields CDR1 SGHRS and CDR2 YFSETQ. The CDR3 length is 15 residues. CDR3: CASSRDSPVNNEQFF.